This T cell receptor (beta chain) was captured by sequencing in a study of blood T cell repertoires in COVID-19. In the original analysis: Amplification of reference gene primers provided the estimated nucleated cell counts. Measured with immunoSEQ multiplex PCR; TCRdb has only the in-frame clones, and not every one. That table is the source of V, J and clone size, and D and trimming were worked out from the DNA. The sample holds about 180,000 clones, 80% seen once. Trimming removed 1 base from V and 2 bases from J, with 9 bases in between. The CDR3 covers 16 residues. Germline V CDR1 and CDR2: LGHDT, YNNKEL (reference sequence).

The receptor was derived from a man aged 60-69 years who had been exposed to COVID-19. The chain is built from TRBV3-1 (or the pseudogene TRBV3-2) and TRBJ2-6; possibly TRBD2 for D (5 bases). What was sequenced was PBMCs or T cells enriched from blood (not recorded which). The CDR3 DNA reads TGTGCCAGCAGCCAAGTAACCGGGGCTGGGGCCAACGTCCTGACTTTC. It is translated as CASSQVTGAGANVLTF.